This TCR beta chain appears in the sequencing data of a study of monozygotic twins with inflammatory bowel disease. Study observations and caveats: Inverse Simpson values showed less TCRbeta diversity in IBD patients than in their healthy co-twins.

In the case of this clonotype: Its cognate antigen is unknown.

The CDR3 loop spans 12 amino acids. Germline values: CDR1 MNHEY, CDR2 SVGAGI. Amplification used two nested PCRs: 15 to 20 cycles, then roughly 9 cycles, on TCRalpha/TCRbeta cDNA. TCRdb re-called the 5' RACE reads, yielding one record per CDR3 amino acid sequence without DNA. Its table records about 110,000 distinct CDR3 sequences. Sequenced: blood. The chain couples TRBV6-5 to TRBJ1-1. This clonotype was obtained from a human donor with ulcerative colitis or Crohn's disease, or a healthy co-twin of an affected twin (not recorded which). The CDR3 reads CASSQQETEAFF.